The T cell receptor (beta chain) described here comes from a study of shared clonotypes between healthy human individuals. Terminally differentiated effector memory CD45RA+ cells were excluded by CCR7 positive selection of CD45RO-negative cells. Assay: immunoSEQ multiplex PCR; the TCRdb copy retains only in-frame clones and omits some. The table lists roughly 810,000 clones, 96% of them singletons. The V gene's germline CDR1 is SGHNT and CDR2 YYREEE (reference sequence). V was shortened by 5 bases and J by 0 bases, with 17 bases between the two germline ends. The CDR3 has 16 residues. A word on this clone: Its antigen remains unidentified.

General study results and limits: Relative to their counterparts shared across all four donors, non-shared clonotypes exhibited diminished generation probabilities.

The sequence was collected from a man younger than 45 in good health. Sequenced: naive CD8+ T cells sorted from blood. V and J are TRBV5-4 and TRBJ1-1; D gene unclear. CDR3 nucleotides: TGTGCCAGCAGTTCGGCCATGGGGAGCATGAACACTGAAGCTTTCTTT. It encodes CASSSAMGSMNTEAFF.